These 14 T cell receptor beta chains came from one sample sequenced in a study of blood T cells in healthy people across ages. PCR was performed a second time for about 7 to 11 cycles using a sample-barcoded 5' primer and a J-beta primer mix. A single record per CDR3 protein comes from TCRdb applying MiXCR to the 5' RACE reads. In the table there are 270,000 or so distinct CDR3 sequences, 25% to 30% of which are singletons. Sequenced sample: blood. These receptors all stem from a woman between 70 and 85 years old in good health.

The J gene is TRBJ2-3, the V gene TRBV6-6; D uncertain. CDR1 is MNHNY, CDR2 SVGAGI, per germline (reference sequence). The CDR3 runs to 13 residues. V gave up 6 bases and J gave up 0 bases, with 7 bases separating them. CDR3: CASREGSTDTQYF. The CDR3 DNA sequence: TGTGCCAGCAGGGAAGGGAGCACAGATACGCAGTATTTT.

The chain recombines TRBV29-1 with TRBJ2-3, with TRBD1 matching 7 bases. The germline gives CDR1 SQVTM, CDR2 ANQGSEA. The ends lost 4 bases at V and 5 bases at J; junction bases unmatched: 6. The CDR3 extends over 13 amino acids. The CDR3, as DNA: TGCAGCGTTGGACAGGGTGATGGAGATACGCAGTATTTT. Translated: CSVGQGDGDTQYF.

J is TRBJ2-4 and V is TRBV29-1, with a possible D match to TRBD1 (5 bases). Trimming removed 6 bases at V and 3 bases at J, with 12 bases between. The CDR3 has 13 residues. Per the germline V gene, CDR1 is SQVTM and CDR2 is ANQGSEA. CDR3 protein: CSVGTGCKNIQYF. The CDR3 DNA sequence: TGCAGCGTCGGAACAGGATGCAAAAACATTCAGTACTTC.

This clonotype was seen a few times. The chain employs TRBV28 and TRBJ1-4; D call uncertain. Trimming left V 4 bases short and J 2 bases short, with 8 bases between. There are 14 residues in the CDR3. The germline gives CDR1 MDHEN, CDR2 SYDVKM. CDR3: CASSSRTTNEKLFF. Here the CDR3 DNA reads TGTGCCAGCAGTTCCCGGACTACTAATGAAAAACTGTTTTTT.

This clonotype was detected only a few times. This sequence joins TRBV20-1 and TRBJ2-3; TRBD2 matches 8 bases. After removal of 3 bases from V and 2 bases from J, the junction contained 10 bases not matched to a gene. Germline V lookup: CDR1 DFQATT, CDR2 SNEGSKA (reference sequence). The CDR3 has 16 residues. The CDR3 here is CSARPPTGGHTDTQYF. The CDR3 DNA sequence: TGCAGTGCTAGGCCTCCTACGGGAGGGCACACAGATACGCAGTATTTT.

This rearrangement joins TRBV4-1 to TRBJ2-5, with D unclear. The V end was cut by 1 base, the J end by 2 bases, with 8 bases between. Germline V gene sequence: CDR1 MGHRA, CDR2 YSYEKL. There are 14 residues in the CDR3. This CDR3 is CASSQVGFQETQYF. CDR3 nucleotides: TGCGCCAGCAGCCAAGTCGGGTTTCAAGAGACCCAGTACTTC.

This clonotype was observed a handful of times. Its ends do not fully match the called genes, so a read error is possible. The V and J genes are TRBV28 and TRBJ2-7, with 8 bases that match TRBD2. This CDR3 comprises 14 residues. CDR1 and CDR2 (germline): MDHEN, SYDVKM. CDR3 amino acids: CASSWNGRVNEQCF. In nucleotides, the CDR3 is TGTGCCAGCAGTTGGAACGGGAGGGTCAACGAGCAGTGCTTC.

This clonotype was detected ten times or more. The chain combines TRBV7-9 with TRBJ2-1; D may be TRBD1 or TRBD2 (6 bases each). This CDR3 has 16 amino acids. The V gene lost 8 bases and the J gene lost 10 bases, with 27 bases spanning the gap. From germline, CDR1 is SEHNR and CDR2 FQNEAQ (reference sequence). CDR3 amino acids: CASGGLRGMLTGEQFF. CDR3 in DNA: TGTGCCAGCGGGGGACTGCGGGGCATGCTTACAGGGGAGCAGTTCTTC.

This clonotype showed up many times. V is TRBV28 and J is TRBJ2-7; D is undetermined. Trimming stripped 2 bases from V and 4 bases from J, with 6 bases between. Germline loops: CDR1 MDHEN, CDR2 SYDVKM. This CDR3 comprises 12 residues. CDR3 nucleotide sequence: TGTGCCAGCAGTTTAGTAGGATACGAGCAGTACTTC. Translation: CASSLVGYEQYF. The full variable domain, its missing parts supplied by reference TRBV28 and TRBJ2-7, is DVKVTQSSRYLVKRTGEKVFLECVQDMDHENMFWYRQDPGLGLRLIYFSYDVKMKEKGDIPEGYSVSREKKERFSLILESASTNQTSMYLCASSLVGYEQYFGPGTRLTVT.

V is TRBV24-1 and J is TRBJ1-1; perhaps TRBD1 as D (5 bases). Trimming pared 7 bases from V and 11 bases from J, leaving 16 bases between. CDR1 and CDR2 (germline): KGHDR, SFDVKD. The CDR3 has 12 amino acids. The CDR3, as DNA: TGTGCCACCAGCTCCGGGGGGAATAACGCTTTCTTT. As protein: CATSSGGNNAFF.

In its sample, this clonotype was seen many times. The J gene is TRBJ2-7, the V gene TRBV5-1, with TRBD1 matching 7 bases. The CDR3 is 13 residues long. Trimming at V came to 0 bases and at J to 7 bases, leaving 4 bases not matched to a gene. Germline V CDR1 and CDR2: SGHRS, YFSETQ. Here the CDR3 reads CASSLEGGKEQYF. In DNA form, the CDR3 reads TGCGCCAGCAGCTTGGAAGGGGGCAAGGAGCAGTACTTC.

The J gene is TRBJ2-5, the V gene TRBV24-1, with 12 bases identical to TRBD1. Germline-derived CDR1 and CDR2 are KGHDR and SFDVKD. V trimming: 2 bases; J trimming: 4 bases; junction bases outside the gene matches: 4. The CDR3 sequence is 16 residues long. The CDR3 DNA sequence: TGTGCCACCAGTGATTCCCCGGGACAGGGGGCAGAGACCCAGTACTTC. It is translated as CATSDSPGQGAETQYF.

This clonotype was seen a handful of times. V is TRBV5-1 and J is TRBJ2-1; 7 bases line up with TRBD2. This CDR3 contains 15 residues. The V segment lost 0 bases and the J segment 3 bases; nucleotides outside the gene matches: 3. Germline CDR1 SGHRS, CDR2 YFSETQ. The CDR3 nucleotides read TGCGCCAGCAGCTTGGGTGGGACTATCTACAATGAGCAGTTCTTC. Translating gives CASSLGGTIYNEQFF. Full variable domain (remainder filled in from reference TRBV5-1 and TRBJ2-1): KAGVTQTPRYLIKTRGQQVTLSCSPISGHRSVSWYQQTPGQGLQFLFEYFSETQRNKGNFPGRFSGRQFSNSRSEMNVSTLELGDSALYLCASSLGGTIYNEQFFGPGTRLTVL.

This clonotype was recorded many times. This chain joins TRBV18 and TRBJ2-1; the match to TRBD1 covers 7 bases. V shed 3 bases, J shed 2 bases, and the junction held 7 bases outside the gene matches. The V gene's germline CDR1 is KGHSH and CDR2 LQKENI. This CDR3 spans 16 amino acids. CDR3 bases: TGTGCCAGCTCACCTGATATAGGGACAGCCTACAATGAGCAGTTCTTC. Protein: CASSPDIGTAYNEQFF.